This TCR beta chain appears in the sequencing data of a study of blood T cells in healthy people across ages. The study, taken as a whole, reports: PBMCs that were unsorted prevented a conclusive naive versus antigen-experienced comparison.

Ten or more counts support this clonotype. Its antigen is undetermined. Germline V gene sequence: CDR1 DFQATT, CDR2 SNEGSKA (reference sequence). Trimming took 5 bases from V and 0 from J; bases not matched to a gene: 5. The CDR3 spans 16 residues. Then a second PCR, running roughly 7 to 11 cycles, was carried out with a sample-barcoded 5' primer and a J-beta primer mix. Through a template-switch adaptor with 12 random nucleotides, each cDNA molecule received a tag. TCRdb reprocessed the 5' RACE reads with MiXCR, giving one entry per CDR3 protein. The table includes about 970,000 distinct CDR3 sequences, about 51% detected once.

The chain combines TRBV20-1 with TRBJ2-6; TRBD2 matches 9 bases. The clonotype originates from a woman aged 60-75 years in good health. Source material: blood. The CDR3 sequence: CSAVGLARSGANVLTF. Here the CDR3 DNA reads TGCAGTGCTGTGGGACTAGCCCGCTCTGGGGCCAACGTCCTGACTTTC.